A selection of T cell receptor beta chains follows, all from one sample in a study of blood T cells in healthy people across ages. Using its own MiXCR run on the 5' RACE reads, TCRdb lists one record per CDR3 protein. Here the sample spans about 1.8 million distinct CDR3 sequences, roughly 50% being singletons. What was sequenced was blood. Every receptor here comes from a woman aged 35 to 49 in good health. The CDR3 runs from the conserved cysteine through the conserved F or W. D genes are given only for firm matches. The size of a clone is reported for some rows only, either as once, few or many, or as a class for expanded clones.

J: TRBJ2-4
size: few
V: TRBV9
D: -
DNA: TGTGCCAACCTAGAGCACGGGGGTTGGGAGCAGTACTTC
CDR3: CANLEHGGWEQYF

J: TRBJ1-1
size: -
V: TRBV7-6
D: TRBD1
DNA: TGTGCCAGCAGCCCGGACAGGGCGCTCACTGAAGCTTTCTTT
CDR3: CASSPDRALTEAFF

J: TRBJ1-2
size: -
V: TRBV4-2
D: TRBD1
DNA: TGTGCCAGCAGCCCGGGACAGGGGGACCATGGCTACACCTTC
CDR3: CASSPGQGDHGYTF

J: TRBJ2-7
size: -
V: TRBV7-6
D: -
DNA: TGTGCCAGCAGCTTCTTTTTGACGCCACAAGAGGCCCAGTACTTC
CDR3: CASSFFLTPQEAQYF

J: TRBJ2-7
size: -
V: TRBV11-2
D: -
DNA: TGTGCCAGCAGCTTAGGGTCTTCCAGCGAGCAGTACTTC
CDR3: CASSLGSSSEQYF

J: TRBJ2-7
size: few
V: TRBV4-2
D: TRBD2
DNA: TGTGCCAGCAGCCAAGGGACTAGCGGGATTCCCTACGAGCAGTACTTC
CDR3: CASSQGTSGIPYEQYF

J: TRBJ2-1
size: few
V: TRBV12-3/TRBV12-4
D: -
DNA: TGTGCCAGCAGTTTGCGGCAGCAATACAATGAGCAGTTCTTC
CDR3: CASSLRQQYNEQFF

J: TRBJ1-2
size: once
V: TRBV20-1
D: TRBD1
DNA: TGCAGTGCTAGGATAATGACAGGGGGCGGGGTAAACTATGGCTACACCTTC
CDR3: CSARIMTGGGVNYGYTF

J: TRBJ2-5
size: -
V: TRBV4-2
D: -
DNA: TGTGCCAGCAGCCCATCGGGCTCCAGGGAGACCCAGTACTTC
CDR3: CASSPSGSRETQYF

J: TRBJ1-5
size: -
V: TRBV27
D: -
DNA: TGTGCCAGCAGTTTATCAGGGGACAATCAGCCCCAGCATTTT
CDR3: CASSLSGDNQPQHF

J: TRBJ2-7
size: many
V: TRBV6-2/TRBV6-3
D: -
DNA: TGTGCCAGCAGCAGAGGCGGTTCCTACGAGCAGTACTTC
CDR3: CASSRGGSYEQYF

J: TRBJ2-7
size: -
V: TRBV28
D: -
DNA: TGTGCCAGCAGTTTAAACTCGTTCTACGAGCAGTACTTC
CDR3: CASSLNSFYEQYF

J: TRBJ1-6
size: once
V: TRBV5-1
D: -
DNA: TGCGTCAGCAGCTTGGATCAGGGATATTCACCCCTCCACTTT
CDR3: CVSSLDQGYSPLHF

J: TRBJ1-2
size: -
V: TRBV6-5
D: -
DNA: TGTGCCAGCAGCCCATCCCCCGGGTACTATGGCTACACCTTC
CDR3: CASSPSPGYYGYTF

J: TRBJ2-7
size: few
V: TRBV10-2
D: -
DNA: TGCGCCAGCAGTGAGTCCGGGGGCAGGTACGAGCAGTACTTC
CDR3: CASSESGGRYEQYF

J: TRBJ2-7
size: once
V: TRBV7-9
D: -
DNA: TGTGCCAGCAGCGCATCCGCCCTATCGTACGAGCAGTACTTC
CDR3: CASSASALSYEQYF

J: TRBJ2-3
size: once
V: TRBV20-1
D: TRBD1
DNA: TGCGGTGCTCAAACACAGGGGGCAACGGATACGCAGTATTTT
CDR3: CGAQTQGATDTQYF

J: TRBJ1-6
size: few
V: TRBV20-1
D: -
DNA: TGCAGTGCTGAGGGAGAAAGCCGTAATTCACCCCTCCACTTT
CDR3: CSAEGESRNSPLHF

J: TRBJ2-4
size: -
V: TRBV6-6
D: TRBD1
DNA: TGTGCCAGCAGTTACCTGGACAGGGGATCAAAAAACATTCAGTACTTC
CDR3: CASSYLDRGSKNIQYF

J: TRBJ2-1
size: -
V: TRBV20-1
D: -
DNA: TGCAGTGCTCCGATCCGAGGTGAGCAGTTCTTC
CDR3: CSAPIRGEQFF

J: TRBJ2-1
size: -
V: TRBV9
D: -
DNA: TGTGCCAGCAGCGTAGATTTTCATGAGCAGTTCTTC
CDR3: CASSVDFHEQFF

J: TRBJ2-6
size: -
V: TRBV20-1
D: TRBD1
DNA: TGCAGTGCTAGCACAGACAGGGGAAGCTCTGGGGCCAACGTCCTGACTTTC
CDR3: CSASTDRGSSGANVLTF

J: TRBJ2-5
size: -
V: TRBV12-3/TRBV12-4
D: TRBD1
DNA: TGTGCCAGCAGTTTTGTCCTTCGGCTCGAGGGGGCTTGGGAGTACTTC
CDR3: CASSFVLRLEGAWEYF

J: TRBJ2-3
size: few
V: TRBV12-3/TRBV12-4
D: -
DNA: TGTGCCAGCAACCTACTCACAGCAACAGATACGCAGTATTTT
CDR3: CASNLLTATDTQYF

J: TRBJ1-2
size: -
V: TRBV7-8
D: -
DNA: TGTGCCAGCAGCCCACTATTAAGGGGAGAAAAGGATGGCTACACCTTC
CDR3: CASSPLLRGEKDGYTF

J: TRBJ1-2
size: few
V: TRBV29-1
D: TRBD1
DNA: TGCAGCGTTGGCACAGGGGGCTTTGGCTACACCTTC
CDR3: CSVGTGGFGYTF

J: TRBJ2-1
size: few
V: TRBV20-1
D: TRBD2
DNA: TGCAGTGCCTTAGCGGGGGCCGCGGATGAGCAGTTCTTC
CDR3: CSALAGAADEQFF

J: TRBJ2-7
size: -
V: TRBV6-5
D: -
DNA: TGTGCCAGCAGAGATCAGGAGCACCTCTACAATGAGCAGTACTTC
CDR3: CASRDQEHLYNEQYF

J: TRBJ2-5
size: few
V: TRBV13
D: -
DNA: TGTGCCAGCGTTACCTGGGGACAAGAGACCCAGTACTTC
CDR3: CASVTWGQETQYF

J: TRBJ1-2
size: -
V: TRBV28
D: TRBD1
DNA: TGTGCCAGCACTGCCCCGGGACAGGGTAAAGGCTACACCTTC
CDR3: CASTAPGQGKGYTF

J: TRBJ1-1
size: few
V: TRBV20-1
D: -
DNA: TGCAGTGCTAGGACGGGGAACACTGAAGCTTTCTTT
CDR3: CSARTGNTEAFF